Presented here are 30 T cell receptor beta chains from one specimen sequenced in a study of shared clonotypes between healthy human individuals. TCRdb keeps only in-frame clones here, not all; method: immunoSEQ multiplex PCR. This sample carries approximately 940,000 clones, 76% of them seen once, and the ten largest clones take approximately 1.5%. The sequencing input was memory CD4+ T cells sorted from blood. Noted subset: CD45RA-negative fraction. The receptors were gathered from a man younger than 30 in good health.

This sequence joins TRBV10-3 and TRBJ1-2; TRBD1 aligns across 8 bases. The CDR3 covers 15 residues. Germline lookup yields CDR1 ENHRY and CDR2 SYGVKD. J gave up 7 bases and V 5 bases, and 12 bases lay outside the gene matches. DNA of the CDR3: TGTGCCATCAGTAGACTGGACAGGGAGAACGGTGGCTACACCTTC. This codes for CAISRLDRENGGYTF.

The chain combines TRBV28 with TRBJ2-5, with D perhaps given as TRBD1 or TRBD2 (7 bases each). Germline V gene data show CDR1 as MDHEN and CDR2 as SYDVKM. CDR3 length: 12 amino acids. V lost 5 bases to trimming and J lost 11 bases, with 15 bases between them. The CDR3 sequence is CASSLQGREQYF. CDR3 coding DNA: TGTGCCAGCAGTCTACAGGGGAGGGAGCAGTACTTC.

This clone was counted once. The V and J genes are TRBV5-1 and TRBJ1-6, with D uncertain. Trimming left V 0 bases short and J 4 bases short, with 11 bases between. This CDR3 is built from 16 residues. CDR1 and CDR2 (germline): SGHRS, YFSETQ. The CDR3 reads CASSLVLGRYNSPLHF. The CDR3 DNA sequence: TGCGCCAGCAGCTTGGTTCTGGGAAGGTATAATTCACCCCTCCACTTT.

Notes on this clone: This could be a read error, since a much larger clone is one nucleotide away. J is TRBJ2-7 and V is TRBV13; D is uncertain. CDR1 and CDR2 (germline): PRHDT, FYEKMQ (reference sequence). Trimming removed 4 bases at V and 2 bases at J, with 3 bases between. The CDR3 contains 11 residues. The CDR3 coding sequence is TGTGCCAGCAGCTCCACCTACGAGCAGTACTTC. It codes for CASSSTYEQYF.

The chain carries TRBV29-1 and TRBJ1-2; D is unresolved. The CDR3 has 13 amino acids. V shed 0 bases and J shed 7 bases, with 12 bases lying between them. From germline, CDR1 is SQVTM and CDR2 ANQGSEA. CDR3 amino acids: CSVEDADYGGYTF. The CDR3 nucleotides are TGCAGCGTTGAAGATGCGGATTACGGTGGCTACACCTTC.

This clone was detected only once. V usage is TRBV10-2 and J usage is TRBJ2-4, with 11 bases fitting TRBD2. Germline values: CDR1 WSHSY, CDR2 SAAADI. The J segment lost 3 bases and the V segment lost 7 bases, leaving 2 bases of the junction unmatched. The CDR3 has 14 residues. CDR3 bases: TGCGCCAGCACCCTAGCGGGGGGCAAAAACATTCAGTACTTC. It translates to CASTLAGGKNIQYF.

The CDR3 loop is CASRLDGNTEAFF. CDR3 in DNA: TGTGCCAGCCGACTAGACGGGAACACTGAAGCTTTCTTT. V usage is TRBV7-4 and J usage is TRBJ1-1; D is ambiguous. Germline values: CDR1 SGHVT, CDR2 SQSDAQ. V was trimmed by 8 bases and J by 1 base, leaving 11 bases between them. CDR3 length: 13 amino acids. Drawing the rest from reference TRBV7-4 and TRBJ1-1, the complete variable domain is GAGVSQSPRYKVAKRGRDVALRCDSISGHVTLYWYRQTLGQGSEVLTYSQSDAQRDKSGRPSGRFSAERPERSVSTLKIQRTEQGDSAVYLCASRLDGNTEAFFGQGTRLTVV.

The gene calls are TRBV27 and TRBJ1-2, with 9 bases fitting TRBD1. Germline CDR1 reads MNHEY; CDR2 reads SMNVEV (reference sequence). This CDR3 has 14 amino acids. The V segment lost 6 bases and the J segment 7 bases; nucleotides outside the gene matches: 9. CDR3 bases: TGTGCCAGCAGGAATCCCGGGACAGGGTTTGGCTACACCTTC. Its translation: CASRNPGTGFGYTF.

The chain is built from TRBV6-5 and TRBJ2-7, with TRBD2 as a possible D gene (7 bases). The length of the CDR3 is 15 residues. Germline values: CDR1 MNHEY, CDR2 SVGAGI. V lost 6 bases and J lost 0, with 15 bases in between. CDR3 amino acids: CASSLSGGASYEQYF. DNA of the CDR3: TGTGCCAGCAGCCTCTCGGGGGGCGCCTCCTACGAGCAGTACTTC.

The rearrangement links TRBV11-3 to TRBJ2-7; D unclear. The CDR3 is 14 residues long. CDR1 and CDR2 (germline): SGHNT, YENEEA. Trimming stripped 0 bases from V and 2 bases from J, with 8 bases between. CDR3 amino acids: CASSLDSAAYEQYF. The CDR3 nucleotides read TGTGCCAGCAGCTTAGATTCGGCAGCCTACGAGCAGTACTTC.

The rearrangement uses TRBV28 and TRBJ2-7; D gene unclear. Germline V gene sequence: CDR1 MDHEN, CDR2 SYDVKM. The CDR3 has 11 amino acids. V lost 9 bases and J 0 bases, leaving 6 bases between the germline ends. CDR3 in amino acids: CASRNSYEQYF. The CDR3 DNA follows: TGTGCCAGTCGAAACTCCTACGAGCAGTACTTC.

As for this clone: This may come from a read error, since a much larger clone is one base off. The sample carries other DNA sequences with the same CDR3. The rearrangement uses TRBV5-1 and TRBJ1-3, with D tentatively TRBD1 (6 bases). Germline V gene data show CDR1 as SGHRS and CDR2 as YFSETQ. The CDR3 has 15 residues. Trimming pared 0 bases from V and 0 bases from J, leaving 7 bases between. CDR3 coding DNA: TGCGCCAGCAGCTTGGGGACAGTCTCTGGAAACACCATATATTTT. Residues: CASSLGTVSGNTIYF.

The chain has TRBV12-5 and TRBJ2-3; no reliable D call. CDR3 length: 14 residues. The V gene lost 6 bases and the J gene lost 3 bases, with 13 bases spanning the gap. Germline V gene lookup returns CDR1 LGHNT and CDR2 FRNRAP. CDR3 sequence: CASGAWGKTDTQYF. Written as DNA, the CDR3 is TGTGCTAGTGGGGCGTGGGGTAAGACAGATACGCAGTATTTT. Together with reference TRBV12-5 and TRBJ2-3, the CDR3 gives the full variable domain: DARVTQTPRHKVTEMGQEVTMRCQPILGHNTVFWYRQTMMQGLELLAYFRNRAPLDDSGMPKDRFSAEMPDATLATLKIQPSEPRDSAVYFCASGAWGKTDTQYFGPGTRLTVL.

This clone has a handful of counts. This rearrangement joins TRBV11-2 to TRBJ2-2; 8 bases match TRBD1. Germline CDR1 SGHAT, CDR2 FQNNGV. This CDR3 has 16 amino acids. V gave up 5 bases and J gave up 4 bases; unmatched junction bases: 9. This CDR3 reads CASSPGRGPITGELFF. The CDR3 DNA reads as TGTGCCAGCAGCCCCGGCAGGGGGCCTATCACCGGGGAGCTGTTTTTT.

This clone has ten or more counts. The CDR3 region is CASSSDWVGSGETQYF. The CDR3 bases are TGTGCCAGCAGCTCCGATTGGGTAGGGTCGGGAGAGACCCAGTACTTC. The chain links TRBV11-2 to TRBJ2-5; D uncertain. The germline V and J ends were trimmed by 4 bases and 4 bases, with 19 bases remaining between them. CDR1 is SGHAT and CDR2 is FQNNGV in the germline V gene. This CDR3 contains 16 residues.

Concerning this clone: This CDR3 is also generated by other DNA sequences in the sample. The chain has TRBV6-1 and TRBJ2-3; D is undetermined. This CDR3 region has 13 residues. V lost 3 bases to trimming and J lost 0 bases, with 4 bases between them. The germline V gene encodes CDR1 MNHNS and CDR2 SASEGT. The CDR3 bases are TGTGCCAGCAGTGACCCCAGCACAGATACGCAGTATTTT. Amino acid sequence: CASSDPSTDTQYF.

This rearrangement joins TRBV7-8 to TRBJ1-6; the D gene is possibly TRBD1 (5 bases). The CDR3 spans 14 residues. V gave up 7 bases and J gave up 5 bases, with 12 bases separating them. Germline assignment: CDR1 SGHVS and CDR2 FQNEAQ. CDR3 nucleotides: TGTGCCAGCAAACAGGTAACTAATAATTCACCCCTCCACTTT. Its translation: CASKQVTNNSPLHF.

Here the CDR3 DNA reads TGCGCCAGCAGCAATGGGCGTAACTATGGCTACACCTTC. Protein sequence: CASSNGRNYGYTF. The chain is built from TRBV5-1 and TRBJ1-2; no reliable D call. The CDR3 totals 13 residues. Deletions cut 4 bases from V and 1 base from J, with 8 bases between. Germline lookup yields CDR1 SGHRS and CDR2 YFSETQ.

V gene TRBV10-2 combines with J gene TRBJ2-7; D gene ambiguous. V lost 8 bases and J lost 3, with 8 bases in between. Germline loops: CDR1 WSHSY, CDR2 SAAADI. This CDR3 has 11 amino acids. CDR3 residues: CASGSSYEQYF. For the CDR3, the DNA is TGCGCCAGCGGTTCCAGCTACGAGCAGTACTTC.

The genes are TRBV6-1 and TRBJ2-7; a weak D match, TRBD1 (5 bases). This CDR3 is 17 amino acids long. Trimming took 0 bases from V and 4 from J, leaving 19 bases between them. Per germline, CDR1 MNHNS and CDR2 SASEGT. This chain's CDR3 is CASSEADSESRAYEQYF. DNA for the CDR3: TGTGCCAGCAGTGAAGCGGATTCTGAAAGCAGGGCGTACGAGCAGTACTTC.

V is TRBV28 and J is TRBJ1-2; 9 bases line up with TRBD1. Germline CDR1 MDHEN, CDR2 SYDVKM. V shed 2 bases and J 1 base; nucleotides not matched to a gene: 5. The CDR3 contains 16 residues. The CDR3: CASSLRRQGGNYGYTF. As DNA, the CDR3 is TGTGCCAGCAGTTTAAGGAGACAGGGGGGTAACTATGGCTACACCTTC.

The rearrangement joins TRBV2 to TRBJ2-3; possible D gene TRBD2, 6 bases. The germline V gene has CDR1 SNHLY and CDR2 FYNNEI. Trimming took off 1 base at V and 4 bases at J, with 15 bases between the two ends. The CDR3 consists of 16 residues. Written as DNA, the CDR3 is TGTGCCAGCAGTGAAGGACTACCATCGGGGGCAGATACGCAGTATTTT. Its protein product is CASSEGLPSGADTQYF.

The chain uses TRBV27 and TRBJ1-5, with 8 bases that match TRBD1. From germline, CDR1 is MNHEY and CDR2 SMNVEV (reference sequence). Trimming removed 1 base from V and 5 bases from J; junction bases left unmatched: 10. This CDR3 contains 17 residues. This CDR3 reads CASSLFSRTGLDQPQHF. DNA of the CDR3: TGTGCCAGCAGTTTATTTTCTAGGACAGGGTTAGATCAGCCCCAGCATTTT.

This clone was counted between two and nine times. This chain links TRBV11-2 with TRBJ1-1, with 9 positions matching TRBD1. CDR3 size: 13 residues. Per germline, CDR1 SGHAT and CDR2 FQNNGV. J lost 10 bases, V lost 3 bases, and 6 bases had no gene match. The CDR3 region has the DNA TGTGCCAGCAGCTTTGGGACAGGGTCGGTAGCTTTCTTT. Its protein product is CASSFGTGSVAFF. Filled out from reference TRBV11-2 and TRBJ1-1, the complete variable domain reads EAGVAQSPRYKIIEKRQSVAFWCNPISGHATLYWYQQILGQGPKLLIQFQNNGVVDDSQLPKDRFSAERLKGVDSTLKIQPAKLEDSAVYLCASSFGTGSVAFFGQGTRLTVV.

The V and J genes are TRBV4-1 and TRBJ1-1; D gene uncertain. Germline V lookup: CDR1 MGHRA, CDR2 YSYEKL. V lost 2 bases and J lost 7, with 11 bases in between. The CDR3 length is 13 residues. CDR3 residues: CASSQNDGYEAFF. The DNA for the CDR3 is TGCGCCAGCAGCCAAAACGACGGATATGAAGCTTTCTTT.

The J gene is TRBJ1-1, the V gene TRBV5-6; D gene unclear. The CDR3 sequence is 13 residues long. Deletions cut 2 bases from V and 0 bases from J, with 5 bases between. Looked up from germline, CDR1 is SGHDT and CDR2 is YYEEEE. CDR3 bases: TGTGCCAGCAGCTTTGAGATGAACACTGAAGCTTTCTTT. Protein product: CASSFEMNTEAFF.

The count of this clone is one. The chain carries TRBV5-1 and TRBJ2-5, with 11 nucleotides matching TRBD2. Germline values: CDR1 SGHRS, CDR2 YFSETQ. The CDR3 runs 16 residues. J gave up 4 bases and V 4 bases, and 9 bases lay outside the gene matches. This CDR3 is CASSRELAGGRETQYF. As DNA, the CDR3 is TGCGCCAGCAGCAGAGAGCTAGCGGGGGGACGAGAGACCCAGTACTTC.

The chain carries TRBV6-5 and TRBJ1-1; D gene ambiguous. The CDR3 has 10 amino acids. Trimming removed 2 bases at V and 7 bases at J, with 2 bases between. The V gene's germline CDR1 is MNHEY and CDR2 SVGAGI. CDR3 sequence reads: CASSYREAFF. The CDR3 region has the DNA TGTGCCAGCAGTTACCGTGAAGCTTTCTTT.

The chain has TRBV7-3 and TRBJ2-2; D not resolved. This CDR3 contains 13 residues. Germline V gene sequence: CDR1 SGHTA, CDR2 FQGTGA. The ends were cut back, 5 bases at V and 2 bases at J, with 6 bases in the middle. CDR3 region: CASSGPNTGELFF. The CDR3 DNA reads as TGTGCCAGCAGCGGACCAAACACCGGGGAGCTGTTTTTT.

In the case of this clone: This specimen includes other DNA sequences encoding the same CDR3. The chain combines TRBV18 with TRBJ2-3, with TRBD2 identical over 7 bases. This CDR3 is 13 amino acids long. Trimming took 2 bases from V and 4 from J; bases not matched to a gene: 0. Germline CDR1 reads KGHSH; CDR2 reads LQKENI. The CDR3 region is CASSPAGADTQYF. CDR3 coding DNA: TGTGCCAGCTCACCAGCGGGAGCAGATACGCAGTATTTT.